The present TCR beta chain was sequenced within a study of T-cell reconstitution after alpha-beta-depleted transplantation in children. As for this clonotype: One end of the junction fails to match germline, which may point to a read error.

The TCRbeta library was prepared with unique molecular identifiers. TCRdb re-called the PCR reads with MiXCR, one entry per CDR3 protein. The table records around 340,000 distinct CDR3 sequences, roughly 15% of them present only once. Per germline, CDR1 MDHEN and CDR2 SYDVKM. This CDR3 region has 14 residues. The source is a human donor who donated a stem cell graft to a child with Fanconi anemia. The sample here was PBMCs, taken from the stem cell graft. V usage is TRBV28 and J usage is TRBJ2-6, with a tentative D call TRBD1 (5 bases). Here the CDR3 reads CASRSPTGANVLAF. The CDR3 DNA reads as TGTGCCAGCAGGTCACCCACTGGGGCCAACGTCCTGGCTTTC.